Listed below are T cell receptor beta chains from one sample, sequenced in a study of T cell changes during pregnancy in multiple sclerosis. Sequencing used immunoSEQ multiplex PCR; TCRdb keeps in-frame clones, though not all of them. The sample includes tens of thousands of clones, roughly 92% of them seen just once. This sample comprised CD4+ T cells from peripheral blood mononuclear cells, obtained in the second trimester of pregnancy. The receptors were gathered from a female donor in good health, enrolled as a control in a pregnancy study. Each CDR3 is given with its conserved first and last residue. A D gene is named only where the DNA matches it firmly. Clone size appears in some rows only: once, few, many, or a class for an expanded clone.

J gene,clone size,V gene,D gene,CDR3 DNA,CDR3 protein
TRBJ1-6,.,TRBV2,.,TGTGCCAGCAGTGTAGAGTGGAATTCACCCCTCCACTTT,CASSVEWNSPLHF
TRBJ1-4,.,TRBV5-5,TRBD1,TGTGCCAGCAGCTTGGGTGGGACAGTAAATGAAAAACTGTTTTTT,CASSLGGTVNEKLFF
TRBJ1-2,.,TRBV6-4,TRBD1,TGTGCCAGCAGTGACTCGACAGGGGGGAATGGCTACACCTTC,CASSDSTGGNGYTF
TRBJ1-5,.,TRBV30,.,TGTGCCTGGAGTTCCGGTCGGGGCAATCAGCCCCAGCATTTT,CAWSSGRGNQPQHF
TRBJ1-2,.,TRBV6-5,.,TGTGCCAGCAGTTACTCTGGCGACTTTCGTTATGGCTACACCTTC,CASSYSGDFRYGYTF
TRBJ1-1,.,TRBV10-2,.,TGCGCCAGCAGTGATTTACAGGGTGGCACTGAAGCTTTCTTT,CASSDLQGGTEAFF
TRBJ2-3,.,TRBV4-1,.,TGCGCCAGCAGCGCACAGGGCGCCCCGCCAGATACGCAGTATTTT,CASSAQGAPPDTQYF
TRBJ2-4,.,TRBV14,TRBD2,TGTGCCAGCAGCCCCGGGGGGGGGCGGTTTGACATTCAGTACTTC,CASSPGGGRFDIQYF
TRBJ2-4,.,TRBV5-1,TRBD2,TGCGCCAGCAGCTTGGCCGGGGGGAGGAACATTCAGTACTTC,CASSLAGGRNIQYF
TRBJ2-5,.,TRBV7-7,TRBD1,TGTGCTAGCAGCTCGGAGACAGGGGGCGCAGAGACCCAGTACTTC,CASSSETGGAETQYF
TRBJ2-2,.,TRBV25-1,.,TGTGCCAGCAGTGAATGGAAACAGGGGAACACCGGGGAGCTGTTTTTT,CASSEWKQGNTGELFF
TRBJ1-5,once,TRBV25-1,TRBD1,TGTGCCAGCGGAGGGGGCAGGGAGGAACAGCCCCAGCATTTT,CASGGGREEQPQHF
TRBJ1-1,.,TRBV5-4,.,TGTGCCAGCAGCTTGGACACCGAAGCTTTCTTT,CASSLDTEAFF
TRBJ2-5,.,TRBV15,TRBD1,TGTGCCACCAGCAGAGAAAGGGGGCCGGAGACCCAGTACTTC,CATSRERGPETQYF
TRBJ1-1,.,TRBV7-6,TRBD1,TGTGCCAGCAGCTTAGAAGACAGGGTAAAAAGCACTGAAGCTTTCTTT,CASSLEDRVKSTEAFF
TRBJ1-1,once,TRBV30,.,TGTGCCTGGAGTGCATACATGAACACTGAAGCTTTCTTT,CAWSAYMNTEAFF
TRBJ1-2,.,TRBV6-1,TRBD1,TGTGCCAGCAGTCTAAACCCGGACAGGTCCTATGGCTACACCTTC,CASSLNPDRSYGYTF
TRBJ1-5,.,TRBV6-5,.,TGTGCCAGCAGTTACTCGAAGATAGGCAATCAGCCCCAGCATTTT,CASSYSKIGNQPQHF
TRBJ1-3,.,TRBV7-9,TRBD1,TGTGCCAGCAGGCCTACCGAGGGGGCGCGGGGAAACACCATATATTTT,CASRPTEGARGNTIYF
TRBJ2-5,.,TRBV9,.,TGTGCCAGCAGCGTAGAATTGGCGGGGGCCCAAGAGACCCAGTACTTC,CASSVELAGAQETQYF
TRBJ1-2,.,TRBV5-1,TRBD1,TGCGCCAGCAGCTTGGAACCCAGGGGGCAGAATGGCTACACCTTC,CASSLEPRGQNGYTF
TRBJ2-6,.,TRBV13,TRBD1,TGTGCCAGCAGCGAACGACAGGGCCTCTCTGGGGCCAACGTCCTGACTTTC,CASSERQGLSGANVLTF
TRBJ1-2,.,TRBV4-3,.,TGCGCCAGCAGTCAAGGGGCGAGAGCTAACTATGGCTACACCTTC,CASSQGARANYGYTF
TRBJ2-1,.,TRBV19,.,TGTGCCAGTAGTTACAGTAGCTCCTACAATGAGCAGTTCTTC,CASSYSSSYNEQFF
TRBJ2-7,.,TRBV6-6,.,TGTGCCAGCAGTTACGGAGGGAGTTACGAGCAGTACTTC,CASSYGGSYEQYF
TRBJ1-2,.,TRBV5-1,TRBD1,TGCGCCAGCAGCTTGTCTGGGACAGGCCGGGGCTACACCTTC,CASSLSGTGRGYTF
TRBJ1-6,.,TRBV27,TRBD1,TGTGCCAGCAGTTTCGGGACAGGCAATAATTCACCCCTCCACTTT,CASSFGTGNNSPLHF
TRBJ1-1,.,TRBV11-2,.,TGTGCCAGCAGCCCAAGGCGGAGCATGAACACTGAAGCTTTCTTT,CASSPRRSMNTEAFF
TRBJ2-3,.,TRBV28,.,TGTGCCAGCAGAGGGGACTTCACAGATACGCAGTATTTT,CASRGDFTDTQYF
TRBJ1-6,once,TRBV11-2,.,TGTGCCAGCAGCCTCTTGGGGGGCTATAATTCACCCCTCCACTTT,CASSLLGGYNSPLHF
TRBJ1-5,.,TRBV9,.,TGTGCCAGCAGCGTAGACAGAGGCAATCAGCCCCAGCATTTT,CASSVDRGNQPQHF
TRBJ2-1,.,TRBV6-1,TRBD2,TGTGCCAGCAGTGGAGTTGGACTAGCGAGCTCCTACAATGAGCAGTTCTTC,CASSGVGLASSYNEQFF
TRBJ1-5,.,TRBV19,.,TGTGCCAGTAGTATATCGCAGGGCAGCAATCAGCCCCAGCATTTT,CASSISQGSNQPQHF
TRBJ2-6,.,TRBV9,.,TGTGCCAGCAGCGTGAGTGGCTCTGGGGCCAACGTCCTGACTTTC,CASSVSGSGANVLTF
TRBJ2-1,.,TRBV14,TRBD2,TGTGCCAGCAGCCAAGGGGGACTAGCGGGAGGGCTAGGTCCCAATGAGCAGTTCTTC,CASSQGGLAGGLGPNEQFF